Sequencing of this T cell receptor beta chain was carried out in a study of T cell repertoires in cytomegalovirus infection. Broader study findings: Cumulative frequency of public TCR beta families picked out carriers of CMV plus the relevant HLA. Within the response measured ex vivo, HLA-C-restricted CMV-specific TCR beta clonotypes were dominant.

Via MiXCR, TCRdb re-called the reads, giving one row per CDR3 protein. The sample comprises just over 450,000 distinct CDR3 sequences, about 42% of which are singletons, and about 45% rests with the top ten. From germline, CDR1 is SGHTA and CDR2 FQGNSA. This CDR3 spans 17 amino acids. The germline V and J ends were trimmed by 5 bases and 9 bases, with 23 bases remaining between them. On this clonotype itself: Antigen: not known.

This material consisted of cultured PBMCs, taken from culture after CMV antigen stimulation. The clonotype comes from a human donor in good health (CMV status not recorded). Some clones in this sample may be carry-over from other donors' samples. The chain combines TRBV7-2 with TRBJ1-6; D unresolved. The CDR3 DNA sequence: TGTGCCAGCAGCCACAGATCAGGCCCCCCCCCAACTTCACCCCTCCACTTT. It is translated as CASSHRSGPPPTSPLHF.